The 28 T cell receptor beta chains listed next were all sequenced from one sample in a study of OX40 agonist ivuxolimab in advanced cancers. Sequenced by immunoSEQ multiplex PCR; TCRdb stores in-frame clones only, minus some. The table records about 55,000 clones, 77% of them present only once. Specimen: CD4+ or CD8+ T cells sorted from blood, collected in a trial of the OX40 agonist ivuxolimab. The receptors shown here come from an adult with an advanced solid tumor such as melanoma, head and neck, liver or kidney cancer.

This clone was counted between two and nine times. CDR3 sequence reads: CASSLDRSGNQPQHF. The CDR3 coding sequence is TGTGCCAGCAGCTTAGACCGGTCGGGCAATCAGCCCCAGCATTTT. The chain uses TRBV7-2 and TRBJ1-5, with D unresolved. From germline, CDR1 is SGHTA and CDR2 FQGNSA. The CDR3 loop spans 15 amino acids. V was shortened by 1 base and J by 2 bases, with 9 bases between the two germline ends.

V usage is TRBV6-5 and J usage is TRBJ2-5; perhaps TRBD1 as D (8 bases). Germline V CDR1 and CDR2: MNHEY, SVGAGI. V was clipped by 0 bases and J by 4 bases, with 15 bases between them. This CDR3 is built from 16 residues. In DNA, the CDR3 is TGTGCCAGCAGTTACTCACCCACAGGGGGGGTAGAGACCCAGTACTTC. Protein: CASSYSPTGGVETQYF.

The CDR3 is CASSPWGGEQYF. The CDR3, as DNA: TGTGCCAGCTCACCCTGGGGGGGGGAGCAGTACTTC. This chain joins TRBV18 and TRBJ2-7; 7 nucleotides line up with TRBD2. This CDR3 has 12 residues. V trimming: 3 bases; J trimming: 7 bases; junction bases outside the gene matches: 3. Germline V gene lookup returns CDR1 KGHSH and CDR2 LQKENI.

The chain joins TRBV28 to TRBJ2-3; D uncertain. Germline assignment: CDR1 MDHEN and CDR2 SYDVKM. The CDR3 totals 16 residues. V shed 0 bases and J shed 4 bases, with 14 bases lying between them. The chain's CDR3 is CASSLWAVKGSDTQYF. The CDR3 DNA is TGTGCCAGCAGTTTATGGGCGGTAAAAGGGTCAGATACGCAGTATTTT.

This rearrangement joins TRBV7-2 to TRBJ2-1; a weak D match, TRBD2 (5 bases). This CDR3 is 14 amino acids long. Trimming cost V 4 bases and J 9 bases, with 16 bases left between them. The germline V gene encodes CDR1 SGHTA and CDR2 FQGNSA. The CDR3: CASSSTLTGSEQFF. The CDR3 nucleotides are TGTGCCAGCAGCTCAACCCTCACGGGGAGTGAGCAGTTCTTC.

The rearrangement links TRBV7-9 to TRBJ2-5; 10 bases map to TRBD2. The V gene's germline CDR1 is SEHNR and CDR2 FQNEAQ (reference sequence). The V segment lost 3 bases and the J segment 5 bases; nucleotides outside the gene matches: 9. The length of the CDR3 is 16 residues. The CDR3 DNA is TGTGCCAGCAGCTTGGTCCTAGCGGGAGTCCGGGAGACCCAGTACTTC. Its protein is CASSLVLAGVRETQYF.

The chain recombines TRBV18 with TRBJ2-1; possibly TRBD2 for D (6 bases). The CDR3 sequence is 16 residues long. V was pared by 3 bases and J by 5 bases, with 17 bases between. Germline V CDR1 and CDR2: KGHSH, LQKENI. CDR3 residues: CASSPAGLPADNEQFF. CDR3 DNA: TGTGCCAGCTCACCCGCCGGACTACCAGCCGACAATGAGCAGTTCTTC.

The chain recombines TRBV5-8 with TRBJ2-3; possibly TRBD1 for D (6 bases). Germline V CDR1 and CDR2: SGHTS, YDEGEE. Deletions cut 5 bases from V and 0 bases from J, with 10 bases between. CDR3 size: 14 residues. The CDR3 protein is CASSRTGSTDTQYF. The CDR3 DNA follows: TGTGCCAGCAGTCGCACAGGGAGCACAGATACGCAGTATTTT.

J is TRBJ1-2 and V is TRBV6-1; 11 bases line up with TRBD1. Germline CDR1 reads MNHNS; CDR2 reads SASEGT. This CDR3 has 14 residues. V was clipped by 5 bases and J by 2 bases; unmatched bases: 1. CDR3 in amino acids: CASSWTGGNYGYTF. The CDR3, as DNA: TGTGCCAGCAGTTGGACAGGGGGCAACTATGGCTACACCTTC.

Here the CDR3 DNA reads TGTGCCAGCAGTTTAAAGTTAGATACGGTCCCAGATACGCAGTATTTT. Its translation: CASSLKLDTVPDTQYF. The V call is TRBV27, the J call TRBJ2-3; no reliable D call. Germline lookup yields CDR1 MNHEY and CDR2 SMNVEV (reference sequence). V lost 2 bases and J 4 bases, leaving 16 bases between the germline ends. This CDR3 is 16 amino acids long.

V usage is TRBV11-2 and J usage is TRBJ1-1; no clear D. V was shortened by 1 base and J by 2 bases, with 8 bases between the two germline ends. This CDR3 region has 14 residues. The germline V gene has CDR1 SGHAT and CDR2 FQNNGV. The CDR3 bases are TGTGCCAGCAGCTTAGGGATGGTAAACACTGAAGCTTTCTTT. Amino acid sequence: CASSLGMVNTEAFF.

This chain links TRBV28 with TRBJ2-7; no firm D call. CDR3 length equals 11 residues. Trimming removed 6 bases from V and 2 bases from J, with 5 bases in between. CDR1 and CDR2 from the germline V gene are MDHEN and SYDVKM. The CDR3, as DNA: TGTGCCAGCAGCGATACCTACGAGCAGTACTTC. Translated: CASSDTYEQYF.

The chain joins TRBV11-3 to TRBJ2-1, with D perhaps matching TRBD2 (5 bases). V gave up 0 bases and J gave up 6 bases, with 9 bases separating them. Germline CDR1 SGHNT, CDR2 YENEEA. The CDR3 contains 14 residues. CDR3 DNA: TGTGCCAGCAGCTTAGATCGGACTGTCAATGAGCAGTTCTTC. Amino acid sequence: CASSLDRTVNEQFF.

In this sample, this clone turned up once. This chain joins TRBV14 and TRBJ1-1, with D possibly being TRBD1 (6 bases). The V gene's germline CDR1 is SGHDN and CDR2 FVKESK. This CDR3 has 16 amino acids. Trimming pared 3 bases from V and 1 base from J, leaving 15 bases between. The CDR3 sequence is CASSHHTGLGNTEAFF. For the CDR3, the DNA is TGTGCCAGCAGCCATCATACAGGGCTGGGGAACACTGAAGCTTTCTTT.

This clone was observed a single time. The genes are TRBV5-4 and TRBJ2-3, with TRBD2 matching over 8 bases. The CDR3 is 20 amino acids. Germline assignment: CDR1 SGHNT and CDR2 YYREEE (reference sequence). The V and J ends lost 0 bases and 3 bases, in that order; junction bases with no gene match: 18. CDR3: CASSLELAGSSSGWTDTQYF. CDR3 sequence (DNA): TGTGCCAGCAGCTTGGAGCTAGCGGGTTCCTCATCTGGCTGGACAGATACGCAGTATTTT.

On this clone itself: At one boundary the junction diverges from the germline segment, which might be a read error. The V and J genes are TRBV5-1 and TRBJ1-1; D gene uncertain. CDR1 and CDR2 (germline): SGHRS, YFSETQ. The CDR3 extends over 11 amino acids. CDR3 sequence reads: CASSLAGETFF. CDR3 DNA sequence: TGCGCCAGCAGCTTGGCCGGTGAAACTTTCTTT.

V gene TRBV27 combines with J gene TRBJ2-3; 8 bases are shared with TRBD1. Germline trimming cut 2 bases from V and 6 bases from J; bases unmatched to any gene: 7. The CDR3 contains 15 residues. The germline gives CDR1 MNHEY, CDR2 SMNVEV (reference sequence). The CDR3 DNA follows: TGTGCCAGCAGTTTAAGATCAGGGGGCATGGATACGCAGTATTTT. It codes for CASSLRSGGMDTQYF.

The V and J genes are TRBV28 and TRBJ1-6, with D unresolved. The CDR3 length is 12 residues. Trimming took 7 bases from V and 9 from J, leaving 10 bases between them. From germline, CDR1 is MDHEN and CDR2 SYDVKM. CDR3 sequence: CASTLGSSPLHF. In DNA, the CDR3 is TGTGCCAGCACCCTAGGCAGTTCACCCCTCCACTTT.

The chain recombines TRBV27 with TRBJ2-7; 12 positions agree with TRBD1. Trimming took 10 bases from V and 5 from J; bases not matched to a gene: 6. In germline, CDR1 is MNHEY, CDR2 SMNVEV (reference sequence). The CDR3 totals 13 residues. This chain's CDR3 is CANPGQGADEQYF. CDR3 DNA: TGTGCCAACCCGGGACAGGGGGCCGACGAGCAGTACTTC.

A single count supports this clone. Other DNA sequences of this sample code for an identical CDR3. The chain combines TRBV28 with TRBJ1-1; 8 nucleotides line up with TRBD1. Trimming cost V 4 bases and J 5 bases; bases outside gene matches: 6. This CDR3 contains 14 residues. Germline V gene sequence: CDR1 MDHEN, CDR2 SYDVKM. In DNA form, the CDR3 reads TGTGCCAGCAGTTCCGGACAGGGAGGGACTGAAGCTTTCTTT. It yields the protein CASSSGQGGTEAFF.

The chain links TRBV5-4 to TRBJ2-2, with unresolved D. V dropped 0 bases and J dropped 7 bases, with 7 bases sitting between them. The germline V gene encodes CDR1 SGHNT and CDR2 YYREEE (reference sequence). The CDR3 loop spans 13 amino acids. CDR3 protein: CASSLAGIGELFF. As DNA, the CDR3 is TGTGCCAGCAGCTTGGCCGGAATCGGGGAGCTGTTTTTT.

The V gene is TRBV6-1, the J gene TRBJ1-2; 8 bases line up with TRBD1. The CDR3 has 14 residues. The J segment lost 4 bases and the V segment lost 6 bases, leaving 7 bases of the junction unmatched. From germline, CDR1 is MNHNS and CDR2 SASEGT. CDR3 DNA: TGTGCCAGCAGCGCAACAGGGGGGACCTATGGCTACACCTTC. As protein: CASSATGGTYGYTF.

The rearrangement joins TRBV5-1 to TRBJ2-3; D gene ambiguous. Germline V gene lookup returns CDR1 SGHRS and CDR2 YFSETQ. The V gene lost 0 bases and the J gene lost 0 bases, with 8 bases spanning the gap. The CDR3 sequence is 15 residues long. The CDR3 nucleotides read TGCGCCAGCAGCTTGGACCGGGCCAGCACAGATACGCAGTATTTT. Amino acids: CASSLDRASTDTQYF.

This chain uses TRBV7-9 with TRBJ2-1; 10 bases map to TRBD2. Germline-derived CDR1 and CDR2 are SEHNR and FQNEAQ (reference sequence). After removal of 5 bases from V and 4 bases from J, the junction contained 14 bases not matched to a gene. CDR3 length: 18 amino acids. Here the CDR3 DNA reads TGTGCCAGCAGCGGGGGACTAGCGTCGCGCCTCCCGTACAATGAGCAGTTCTTC. Residues: CASSGGLASRLPYNEQFF. The full variable domain, with the rest looked up from reference TRBV7-9 and TRBJ2-1, is DTGVSQNPRHKITKRGQNVTFRCDPISEHNRLYWYRQTLGQGPEFLTYFQNEAQLEKSRLLSDRFSAERPKGSFSTLEIQRTEQGDSAMYLCASSGGLASRLPYNEQFFGPGTRLTVL.

The chain has TRBV6-6 and TRBJ1-3; 7 bases match TRBD1. J gave up 0 bases and V 6 bases, and 8 bases lay outside the gene matches. CDR3 size: 16 residues. Germline V gives CDR1 MNHNY, CDR2 SVGAGI (reference sequence). CDR3 nucleotide sequence: TGTGCCAGCAGCTCCGGGACAGCGTACTCTGGAAACACCATATATTTT. Encoded protein: CASSSGTAYSGNTIYF.

There are many counts of this clone. CDR3 DNA sequence: TGTGCCAGCAGTTTATCCATCGGACAGGGGTCAAATTCACCCCTCCACTTT. Translating it yields CASSLSIGQGSNSPLHF. V usage is TRBV27 and J usage is TRBJ1-6; 9 nucleotides align to TRBD1. Germline V gene sequence: CDR1 MNHEY, CDR2 SMNVEV (reference sequence). CDR3 length equals 17 residues. The V segment lost 0 bases and the J segment 7 bases; nucleotides outside the gene matches: 7.

The chain uses TRBV28 and TRBJ1-2, with D uncertain. With 3 bases removed from V and 5 bases from J, the gap between germline ends came to 7 bases. The CDR3 runs 12 residues. Germline V gene lookup returns CDR1 MDHEN and CDR2 SYDVKM. For the CDR3, the DNA is TGTGCCAGCAGTTTGTTTGCGTATGGCTACACCTTC. It codes for CASSLFAYGYTF.

The chain carries TRBV7-2 and TRBJ2-1; tentative D call: TRBD2 (5 bases). V lost 3 bases and J 4 bases, leaving 7 bases between the germline ends. CDR1 is SGHTA, CDR2 FQGNSA, per germline. This CDR3 spans 13 amino acids. CDR3 nucleotides: TGTGCCAGCAGCTTCAGACTATACAATGAGCAGTTCTTC. Amino acid sequence: CASSFRLYNEQFF. Based on the CDR3 plus reference TRBV7-2 and TRBJ2-1, the full variable domain is GAGVSQSPSNKVTEKGKDVELRCDPISGHTALYWYRQSLGQGLEFLIYFQGNSAPDKSGLPSDRFSAERTGGSVSTLTIQRTQQEDSAVYLCASSFRLYNEQFFGPGTRLTVL.